The 23 T cell receptor beta chains listed next were all sequenced from one sample in a study of shared clonotypes between healthy human individuals (dated by TCRdb to 2020 to 2022). The method was the immunoSEQ multiplex PCR assay. TCRdb re-hosts the immuneACCESS table, in-frame sequences only. Its copies lack some clones; in the studies checked, an unresolved V gene accounts for under half of them, and the cause for the rest is not known. For this sample the table gives about 1.1 million clones, of which about 80% were detected only once. The ten biggest clones cover roughly 0.83% of the sample. Sequencing input: memory CD4+ T cells from PBMCs. The cell subset or site label for this specimen denotes: CD45RA-negative fraction. Source of these receptors: a man aged 18 to 35 in good health. Some clones in this sample may be carry-over from other donors' samples.

The chain combines TRBV27 with TRBJ1-5; TRBD1 aligns across 7 bases. Per germline, CDR1 MNHEY and CDR2 SMNVEV (reference sequence). J lost 7 bases, V lost 5 bases, and 5 bases had no gene match. This CDR3 region has 13 residues. Here the CDR3 DNA reads TGTGCCAGCAGTATACAGGGGCGCCAGCCCCAGCATTTT. This sequence encodes CASSIQGRQPQHF.

The V call is TRBV7-9, the J call TRBJ1-3; D is ambiguous. Germline CDR1 SEHNR, CDR2 FQNEAQ (reference sequence). The CDR3 extends over 13 amino acids. Trimming shortened V by 8 bases and J by 4 bases, and 12 bases separated the two germline ends. CDR3 sequence reads: CASSPAAGNTIYF. In DNA form, the CDR3 reads TGTGCCAGCTCCCCCGCTGCCGGAAACACCATATATTTT.

The rearrangement uses TRBV9 and TRBJ2-2; the D gene could be TRBD1 or TRBD2 (5 bases each). This CDR3 contains 17 residues. The V gene's germline CDR1 is SGDLS and CDR2 YYNGEE. Trimming pared 0 bases from V and 0 bases from J, leaving 12 bases between. DNA for the CDR3: TGTGCCAGCAGCGTAGTTAGAGGGGTGACGAACACCGGGGAGCTGTTTTTT. Translated: CASSVVRGVTNTGELFF.

The chain recombines TRBV5-1 with TRBJ1-1; TRBD1 is a possible D gene (6 bases). CDR3 length: 13 residues. Germline CDR1 reads SGHRS; CDR2 reads YFSETQ. The V and J ends lost 7 bases and 1 base respectively, with 11 bases between them. In nucleotides, the CDR3 is TGCGCCAGCGCCGCGGGACAGAACACTGAAGCTTTCTTT. This gives the protein CASAAGQNTEAFF.

V and J are TRBV28 and TRBJ2-6; D is unclear. The CDR3 extends over 13 amino acids. Germline lookup yields CDR1 MDHEN and CDR2 SYDVKM. The ends were cut back, 7 bases at V and 0 bases at J, with 4 bases in the middle. The CDR3 spells CASTRSGANVLTF. Written as DNA, the CDR3 is TGTGCCAGCACGCGCTCTGGGGCCAACGTCCTGACTTTC. Using reference TRBV28 and TRBJ2-6 for the parts outside the CDR3, the full variable domain is DVKVTQSSRYLVKRTGEKVFLECVQDMDHENMFWYRQDPGLGLRLIYFSYDVKMKEKGDIPEGYSVSREKKERFSLILESASTNQTSMYLCASTRSGANVLTFGAGSRLTVL.

The count of this clone is one. Within the sample, other DNA sequences also encode this same CDR3. J is TRBJ2-2 and V is TRBV7-8; no reliable D call. The length of the CDR3 is 12 residues. The V end was cut by 3 bases, the J end by 7 bases, with 6 bases between. The germline V gene has CDR1 SGHVS and CDR2 FQNEAQ. This CDR3 reads CASSFGGGELFF. The DNA for the CDR3 is TGTGCCAGCAGCTTCGGTGGCGGGGAGCTGTTTTTT. The full variable domain, in which reference TRBV7-8 and TRBJ2-2 provide the parts outside the CDR3, is GAGVSQSPRYKVAKRGQDVALRCDPISGHVSLFWYQQALGQGPEFLTYFQNEAQLDKSGLPSDRFFAERPEGSVSTLKIQRTQQEDSAVYLCASSFGGGELFFGEGSRLTVL.

The chain combines TRBV19 with TRBJ1-5, with 8 positions matching TRBD1. Trimming cost V 7 bases and J 7 bases; bases outside gene matches: 9. Germline lookup yields CDR1 LNHDA and CDR2 SQIVND (reference sequence). The length of the CDR3 is 14 residues. DNA for the CDR3: TGTGCCAGTACCTCGGGACAGGCAAGGCAGCCCCAGCATTTT. Its translation: CASTSGQARQPQHF.

On this clone itself: The CDR3 does not end in the conserved phenylalanine or tryptophan, so this is likely a read error. The chain joins TRBV5-1 to TRBJ1-4; D unresolved. V lost 0 bases to trimming and J lost 2 bases, with 2 bases between them. Looked up from germline, CDR1 is SGHRS and CDR2 is YFSETQ. This CDR3 is 13 amino acids long. CDR3 region: CASSLGTNEKLFL. CDR3 sequence (DNA): TGCGCCAGCAGCTTGGGCACTAATGAAAAACTGTTTCTT.

The V gene is TRBV27, the J gene TRBJ2-1; weak D call: TRBD2 (5 bases). Germline V CDR1 and CDR2: MNHEY, SMNVEV (reference sequence). CDR3 size: 16 residues. Trimming stripped 5 bases from V and 0 bases from J, with 14 bases between. This CDR3 reads CASSRFSDPSYNEQFF. The CDR3 DNA reads TGTGCCAGCAGTCGTTTTAGCGATCCCTCCTACAATGAGCAGTTCTTC.

The CDR3 DNA reads as TGTGCCAGCAGTTTAGTTGCGGGAGTAACCAACACCGGGGAGCTGTTTTTT. Residues: CASSLVAGVTNTGELFF. The V and J genes are TRBV27 and TRBJ2-2; 7 nucleotides match TRBD2. This CDR3 spans 17 amino acids. Germline V gene data show CDR1 as MNHEY and CDR2 as SMNVEV (reference sequence). J was trimmed by 2 bases and V by 2 bases; bases with no gene match: 8.

This sequence joins TRBV4-1 and TRBJ2-2; D is perhaps TRBD2 (6 bases). Per the germline V gene, CDR1 is MGHRA and CDR2 is YSYEKL. CDR3 length equals 18 residues. Trimming cost V 4 bases and J 5 bases, with 23 bases left between them. CDR3: CASSLPERERVRTGELFF. CDR3 in DNA: TGCGCCAGCAGCCTCCCAGAACGGGAGAGAGTTAGAACCGGGGAGCTGTTTTTT.

The gene calls are TRBV7-2 and TRBJ2-1; possibly TRBD2 for D (5 bases). The germline V gene has CDR1 SGHTA and CDR2 FQGNSA. The CDR3 length is 14 residues. V lost 3 bases, J lost 4 bases, and 10 bases lay in between. The CDR3 region is CASSLGVWYNEQFF. The CDR3 bases are TGTGCCAGCAGCTTGGGAGTCTGGTACAATGAGCAGTTCTTC.

The rearrangement joins TRBV21-1 to TRBJ1-5. TRBV21-1 corresponds to a pseudogene. The CDR3 consists of 17 residues. The CDR3 DNA follows: TGTGCCAGCAACATAAGACCGGGCGGACTCAAGAATCAGCCCCAGCATTTT. Its translation: CASNIRPGGLKNQPQHF.

The V call is TRBV2, the J call TRBJ2-1, with TRBD2 matching 10 bases. The CDR3 is made up of 13 amino acids. V lost 6 bases, J lost 8 bases, and 4 bases stayed unmatched. The germline V gene has CDR1 SNHLY and CDR2 FYNNEI. The CDR3 bases are TGTGCCAGCAGGGCGGGACTAGCGTATGAGCAGTTCTTC. As protein: CASRAGLAYEQFF.

The chain joins TRBV11-1 to TRBJ2-7; D ambiguous. CDR1 and CDR2 from the germline V gene are SGHAT and FQDESV (reference sequence). V gave up 5 bases and J gave up 5 bases, with 16 bases separating them. The CDR3 contains 14 residues. In DNA form, the CDR3 reads TGTGCCAGCAGCAAATTTCTAGATGGGGACGAGCAGTACTTC. Protein sequence: CASSKFLDGDEQYF.

Regarding this clone: At the DNA level, this CDR3 is encoded by other sequences in the same sample as well. The chain has TRBV2 and TRBJ1-2; a weak D match, TRBD1 (5 bases). The CDR3 length is 13 residues. Germline CDR1 SNHLY, CDR2 FYNNEI. With 3 bases removed from V and 2 bases from J, the gap between germline ends came to 7 bases. CDR3 protein: CASSEEGNYGYTF. DNA for the CDR3: TGTGCCAGCAGTGAGGAGGGGAACTATGGCTACACCTTC.

The rearrangement uses TRBV19 and TRBJ2-2, with D possibly TRBD1 on 6 matching bases. The CDR3 has 16 residues. Germline CDR1 reads LNHDA; CDR2 reads SQIVND (reference sequence). The ends were cut back, 3 bases at V and 5 bases at J, with 16 bases in the middle. CDR3 loop: CASSIFGTRRTGELFF. The CDR3 coding sequence is TGTGCCAGTAGTATTTTCGGGACAAGAAGGACCGGGGAGCTGTTTTTT.

The rearrangement links TRBV4-1 to TRBJ2-4, with 8 bases fitting TRBD1. The V gene's germline CDR1 is MGHRA and CDR2 YSYEKL. This CDR3 has 17 amino acids. V lost 0 bases to trimming and J lost 0 bases; unmatched junction nucleotides: 4. This chain's CDR3 is CASSQDNRGVAKNIQYF. CDR3 DNA: TGCGCCAGCAGCCAAGATAACAGGGGGGTAGCCAAAAACATTCAGTACTTC.

Worth noting for this clone: The sample holds other DNA sequences that translate to the same CDR3. This rearrangement joins TRBV19 to TRBJ2-3; TRBD1 is a possible D gene (6 bases). Germline V gene sequence: CDR1 LNHDA, CDR2 SQIVND (reference sequence). Trimming left V 3 bases short and J 5 bases short, with 9 bases between. The CDR3 has 13 amino acids. The CDR3 nucleotides read TGTGCCAGTAGTATCCAGGGGATAGATACGCAGTATTTT. Its translation is CASSIQGIDTQYF.

This clone was counted once. The gene calls are TRBV29-1 and TRBJ2-2; D assignment may be TRBD1 or TRBD2 (7 bases each). The CDR3 is made up of 12 amino acids. CDR1 and CDR2 from the germline V gene are SQVTM and ANQGSEA. Trimming removed 7 bases at V and 3 bases at J, with 9 bases between. CDR3: CSAGGDTGELFF. Written as DNA, the CDR3 is TGCAGCGCAGGGGGGGACACCGGGGAGCTGTTTTTT.

This clone was detected only once. The CDR3 loop reads CASSEEVETQYF. CDR3 DNA: TGTGCCAGCAGTGAAGAAGTAGAGACCCAGTACTTC. The chain has TRBV2 and TRBJ2-5; D is uncertain. CDR3 size: 12 residues. Germline V gene sequence: CDR1 SNHLY, CDR2 FYNNEI. Trimming took 1 base from V and 4 from J, leaving 4 bases between them.

The chain joins TRBV28 to TRBJ1-3; D possibly corresponds to TRBD1 (5 bases). CDR3 length: 11 amino acids. Germline CDR1 and CDR2: MDHEN and SYDVKM. Trimming pared 6 bases from V and 8 bases from J, leaving 8 bases between. CDR3 in DNA: TGTGCCAGCAGCAGGGAGGACACCATATATTTT. Protein: CASSREDTIYF. The full variable domain, with the rest looked up from reference TRBV28 and TRBJ1-3, is DVKVTQSSRYLVKRTGEKVFLECVQDMDHENMFWYRQDPGLGLRLIYFSYDVKMKEKGDIPEGYSVSREKKERFSLILESASTNQTSMYLCASSREDTIYFGEGSWLTVV.

This chain connects TRBV6-6 to TRBJ2-2; D is ambiguous. The germline CDR1 and CDR2 sequences are MNHNY and SVGAGI (reference sequence). The V and J ends lost 6 bases and 6 bases respectively, with 17 bases between them. This CDR3 region has 15 residues. The CDR3 protein is CASSLRGVGAGELFF. The CDR3 region has the DNA TGTGCCAGCAGCCTGAGAGGTGTGGGCGCCGGGGAGCTGTTTTTT.